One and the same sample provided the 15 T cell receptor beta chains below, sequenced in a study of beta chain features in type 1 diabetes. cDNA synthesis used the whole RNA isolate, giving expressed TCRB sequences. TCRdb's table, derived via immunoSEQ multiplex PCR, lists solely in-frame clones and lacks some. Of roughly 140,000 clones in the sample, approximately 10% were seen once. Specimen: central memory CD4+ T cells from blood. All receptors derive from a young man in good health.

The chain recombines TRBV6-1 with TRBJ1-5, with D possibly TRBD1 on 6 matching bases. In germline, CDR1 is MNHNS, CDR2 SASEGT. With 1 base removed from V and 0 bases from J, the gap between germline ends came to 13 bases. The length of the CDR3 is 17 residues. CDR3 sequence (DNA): TGTGCCAGCAGTGAAGGGCAGGGGCTTTATAGCAATCAGCCCCAGCATTTT. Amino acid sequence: CASSEGQGLYSNQPQHF.

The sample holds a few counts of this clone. CDR3 nucleotide sequence: TGTGCCAGCAGCCAAGATCACAGACCCACAGATACGCAGTATTTT. It is translated as CASSQDHRPTDTQYF. V usage is TRBV14 and J usage is TRBJ2-3, with D unresolved. Germline values: CDR1 SGHDN, CDR2 FVKESK. The V end lost 0 bases, the J end lost 2 bases, and 9 bases lay between the germline ends. The CDR3 is 15 residues long.

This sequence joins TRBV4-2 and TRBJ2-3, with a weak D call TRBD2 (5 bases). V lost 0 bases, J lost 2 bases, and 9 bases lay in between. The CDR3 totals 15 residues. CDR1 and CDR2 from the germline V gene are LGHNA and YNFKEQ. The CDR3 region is CASSQEASTTDTQYF. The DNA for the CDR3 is TGTGCCAGCAGCCAAGAGGCTAGCACCACAGATACGCAGTATTTT.

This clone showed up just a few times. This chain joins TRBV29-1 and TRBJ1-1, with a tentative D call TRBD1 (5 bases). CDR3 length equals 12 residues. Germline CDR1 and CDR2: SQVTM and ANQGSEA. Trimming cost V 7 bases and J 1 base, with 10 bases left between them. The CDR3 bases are TGCAGCGCTACCCAGGGGAACACTGAAGCTTTCTTT. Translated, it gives CSATQGNTEAFF.

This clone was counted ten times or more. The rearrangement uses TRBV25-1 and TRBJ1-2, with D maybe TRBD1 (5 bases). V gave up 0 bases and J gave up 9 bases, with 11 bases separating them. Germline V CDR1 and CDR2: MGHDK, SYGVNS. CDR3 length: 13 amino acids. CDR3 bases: TGTGCCAGCAGTGAATACATGGGGCAAAGCTACACCTTC. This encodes CASSEYMGQSYTF.

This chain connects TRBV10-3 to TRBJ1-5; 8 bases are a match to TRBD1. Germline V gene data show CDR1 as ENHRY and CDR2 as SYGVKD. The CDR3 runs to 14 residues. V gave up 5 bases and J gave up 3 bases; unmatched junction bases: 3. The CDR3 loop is CAISSGGINQPQHF. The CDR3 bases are TGTGCCATCAGTTCAGGGGGCATCAATCAGCCCCAGCATTTT.

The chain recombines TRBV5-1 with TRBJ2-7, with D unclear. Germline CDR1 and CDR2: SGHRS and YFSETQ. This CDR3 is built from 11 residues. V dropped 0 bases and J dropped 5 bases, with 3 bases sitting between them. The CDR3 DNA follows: TGCGCCAGCAGCTTGGACAACGAGCAGTACTTC. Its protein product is CASSLDNEQYF. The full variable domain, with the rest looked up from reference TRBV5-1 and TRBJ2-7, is KAGVTQTPRYLIKTRGQQVTLSCSPISGHRSVSWYQQTPGQGLQFLFEYFSETQRNKGNFPGRFSGRQFSNSRSEMNVSTLELGDSALYLCASSLDNEQYFGPGTRLTVT.

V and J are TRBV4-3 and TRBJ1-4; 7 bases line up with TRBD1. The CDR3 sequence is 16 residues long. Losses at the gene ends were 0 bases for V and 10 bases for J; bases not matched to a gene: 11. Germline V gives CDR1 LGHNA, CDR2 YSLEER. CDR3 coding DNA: TGCGCCAGCAGCCAAGATAAACCAGGGGGAAGAGGAAAACTGTTTTTT. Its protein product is CASSQDKPGGRGKLFF.

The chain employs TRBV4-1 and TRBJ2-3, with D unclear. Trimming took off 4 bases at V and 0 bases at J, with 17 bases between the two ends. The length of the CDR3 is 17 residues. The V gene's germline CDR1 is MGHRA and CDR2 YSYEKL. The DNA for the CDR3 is TGCGCCAGCAGCCTGTATCTGAAGGCCGAGAGCACAGATACGCAGTATTTT. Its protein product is CASSLYLKAESTDTQYF.

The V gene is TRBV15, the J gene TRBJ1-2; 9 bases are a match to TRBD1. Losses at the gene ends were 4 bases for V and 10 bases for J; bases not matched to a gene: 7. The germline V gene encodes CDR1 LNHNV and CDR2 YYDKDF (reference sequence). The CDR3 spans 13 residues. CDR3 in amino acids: CATSTGTGIDYTF. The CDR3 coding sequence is TGTGCCACCAGCACCGGGACAGGGATCGACTACACCTTC. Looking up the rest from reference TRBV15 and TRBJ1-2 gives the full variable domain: DAMVIQNPRYQVTQFGKPVTLSCSQTLNHNVMYWYQQKSSQAPKLLFHYYDKDFNNEADTPDNFQSRRPNTSFCFLDIRSPGLGDTAMYLCATSTGTGIDYTFGSGTRLTVV.

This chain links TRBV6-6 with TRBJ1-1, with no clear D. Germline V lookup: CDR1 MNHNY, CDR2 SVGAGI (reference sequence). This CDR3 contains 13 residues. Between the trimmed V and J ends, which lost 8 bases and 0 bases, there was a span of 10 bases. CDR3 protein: CASHGPVNTEAFF. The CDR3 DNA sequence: TGTGCCAGCCATGGTCCGGTGAACACTGAAGCTTTCTTT.

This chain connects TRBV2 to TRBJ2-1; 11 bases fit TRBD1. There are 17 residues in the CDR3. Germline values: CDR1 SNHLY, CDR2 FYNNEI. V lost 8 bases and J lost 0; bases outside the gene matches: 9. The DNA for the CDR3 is TGTGCCAGCCGGACAGGGGGCTCATCCTTCTCCTACAATGAGCAGTTCTTC. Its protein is CASRTGGSSFSYNEQFF.

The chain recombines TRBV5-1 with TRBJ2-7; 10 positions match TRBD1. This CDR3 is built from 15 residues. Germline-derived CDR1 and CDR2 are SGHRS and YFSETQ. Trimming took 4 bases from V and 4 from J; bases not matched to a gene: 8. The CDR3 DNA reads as TGCGCCAGCAGCCGTCAGACAGGGGGCGGATACGAGCAGTACTTC. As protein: CASSRQTGGGYEQYF.

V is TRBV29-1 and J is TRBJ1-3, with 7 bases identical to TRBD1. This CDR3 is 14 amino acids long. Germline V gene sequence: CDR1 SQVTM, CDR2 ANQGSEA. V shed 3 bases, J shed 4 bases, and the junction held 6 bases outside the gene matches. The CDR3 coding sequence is TGCAGCGTTGAGCCCAGGGGGGTAGGAAACACCATATATTTT. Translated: CSVEPRGVGNTIYF.

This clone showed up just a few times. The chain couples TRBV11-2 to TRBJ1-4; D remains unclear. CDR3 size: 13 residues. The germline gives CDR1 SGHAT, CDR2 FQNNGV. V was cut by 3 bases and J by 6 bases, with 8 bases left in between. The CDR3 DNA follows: TGTGCCAGCAGCTTTCAAAGAGATGAAAAACTGTTTTTT. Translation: CASSFQRDEKLFF.